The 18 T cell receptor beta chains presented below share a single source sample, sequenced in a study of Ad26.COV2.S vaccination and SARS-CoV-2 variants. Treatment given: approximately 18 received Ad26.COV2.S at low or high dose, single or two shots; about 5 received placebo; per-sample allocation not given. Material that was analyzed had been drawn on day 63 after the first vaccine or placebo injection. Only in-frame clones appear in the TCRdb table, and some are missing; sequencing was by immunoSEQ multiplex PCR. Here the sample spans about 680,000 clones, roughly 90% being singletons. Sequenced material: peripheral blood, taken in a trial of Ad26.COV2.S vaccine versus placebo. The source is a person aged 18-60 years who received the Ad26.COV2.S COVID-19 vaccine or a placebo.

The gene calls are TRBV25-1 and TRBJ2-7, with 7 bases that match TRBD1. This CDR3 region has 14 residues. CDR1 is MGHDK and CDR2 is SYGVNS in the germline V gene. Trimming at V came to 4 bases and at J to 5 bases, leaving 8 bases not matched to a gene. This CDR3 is CASSGWTGGNEQYF. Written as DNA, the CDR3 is TGTGCCAGCAGTGGGTGGACAGGCGGCAACGAGCAGTACTTC.

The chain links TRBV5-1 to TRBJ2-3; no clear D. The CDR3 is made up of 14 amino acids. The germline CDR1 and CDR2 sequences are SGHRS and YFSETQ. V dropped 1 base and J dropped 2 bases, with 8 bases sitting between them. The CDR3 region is CASSLSATTDTQYF. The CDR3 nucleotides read TGCGCCAGCAGCTTGTCAGCGACCACAGATACGCAGTATTTT.

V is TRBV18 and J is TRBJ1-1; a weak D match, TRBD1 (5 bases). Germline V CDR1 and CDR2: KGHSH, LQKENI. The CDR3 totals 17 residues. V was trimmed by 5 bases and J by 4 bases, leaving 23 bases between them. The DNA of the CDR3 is TGTGCCAGCTCAAAACCGGGACCGGCCCGCTTGGGCACTGAAGCTTTCTTT. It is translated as CASSKPGPARLGTEAFF.

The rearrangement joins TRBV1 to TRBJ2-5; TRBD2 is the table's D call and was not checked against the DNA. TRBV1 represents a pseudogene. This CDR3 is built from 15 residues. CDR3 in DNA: TGCACCAGCAGCCCTTGGAGGTGGTTTCAAGAGACCCAGTACTTC. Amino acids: CTSSPWRWFQETQYF.

The CDR3 protein is CASSAPGQGQGYTF. CDR3 sequence (DNA): TGTGCCAGCAGCGCACCGGGACAGGGACAAGGCTACACCTTC. The chain recombines TRBV9 with TRBJ1-2, with 9 bases aligning to TRBD1. CDR3 size: 14 residues. Germline CDR1 reads SGDLS; CDR2 reads YYNGEE. The junction had 8 bases not matched to a gene; V was cut back by 3 bases and J by 8 bases.

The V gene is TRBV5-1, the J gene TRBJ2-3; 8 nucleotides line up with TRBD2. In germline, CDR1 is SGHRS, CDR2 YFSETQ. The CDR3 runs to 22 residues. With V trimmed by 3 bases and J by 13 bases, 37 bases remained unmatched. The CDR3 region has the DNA TGCGCCAGCAGCTCAGCCTCCCCCAGCGGGAGATCCCCGCTAGCACAGATACGCAGGGAGTATTTT. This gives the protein CASSSASPSGRSPLAQIRREYF.

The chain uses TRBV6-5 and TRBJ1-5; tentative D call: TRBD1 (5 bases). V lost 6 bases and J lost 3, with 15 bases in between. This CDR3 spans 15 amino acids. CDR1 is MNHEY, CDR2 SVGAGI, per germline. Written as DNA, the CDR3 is TGTGCCAGCAGACCCACAGGAACGGCCAATCAGCCCCAGCATTTT. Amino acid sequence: CASRPTGTANQPQHF.

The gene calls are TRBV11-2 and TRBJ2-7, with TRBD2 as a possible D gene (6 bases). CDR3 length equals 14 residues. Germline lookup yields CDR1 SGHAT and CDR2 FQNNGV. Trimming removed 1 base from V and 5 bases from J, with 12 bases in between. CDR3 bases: TGTGCCAGCAGCTTAGCACTAGCCTACCACGAGCAGTACTTC. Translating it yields CASSLALAYHEQYF.

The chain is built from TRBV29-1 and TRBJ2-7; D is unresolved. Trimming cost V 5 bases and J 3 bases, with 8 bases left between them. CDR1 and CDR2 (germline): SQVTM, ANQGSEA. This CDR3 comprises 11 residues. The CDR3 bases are TGCAGCGTTCGTGTGGACTACGAGCAGTACTTC. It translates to CSVRVDYEQYF.

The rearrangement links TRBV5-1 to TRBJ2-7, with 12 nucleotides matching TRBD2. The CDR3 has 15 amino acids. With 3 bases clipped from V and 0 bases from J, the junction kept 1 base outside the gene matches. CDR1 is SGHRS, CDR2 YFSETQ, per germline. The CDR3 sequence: CASSSGLAGSYEQYF. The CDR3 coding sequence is TGCGCCAGCAGCTCGGGACTAGCGGGCTCCTACGAGCAGTACTTC.

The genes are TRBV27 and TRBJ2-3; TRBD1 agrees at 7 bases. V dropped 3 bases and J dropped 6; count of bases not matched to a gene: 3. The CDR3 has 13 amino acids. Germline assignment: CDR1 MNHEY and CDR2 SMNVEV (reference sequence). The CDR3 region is CASSFQGEDTQYF. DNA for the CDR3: TGTGCCAGCAGTTTCCAGGGGGAGGATACGCAGTATTTT.

The CDR3 sequence: CASSTTGGLSTDTQYF. CDR3 bases: TGTGCCAGTAGTACCACAGGGGGCCTCAGCACAGATACGCAGTATTTT. This sequence joins TRBV19 and TRBJ2-3; TRBD1 aligns across 9 bases. With 4 bases clipped from V and 0 bases from J, the junction kept 5 bases outside the gene matches. The germline CDR1 and CDR2 sequences are LNHDA and SQIVND (reference sequence). The CDR3 has 16 residues.

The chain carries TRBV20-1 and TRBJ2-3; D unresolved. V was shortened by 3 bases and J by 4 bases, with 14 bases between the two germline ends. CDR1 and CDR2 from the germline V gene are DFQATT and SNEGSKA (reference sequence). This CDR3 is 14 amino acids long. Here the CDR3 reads CSASGPPSPDTQYF. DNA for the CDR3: TGCAGTGCTAGTGGACCCCCCTCCCCAGATACGCAGTATTTT.

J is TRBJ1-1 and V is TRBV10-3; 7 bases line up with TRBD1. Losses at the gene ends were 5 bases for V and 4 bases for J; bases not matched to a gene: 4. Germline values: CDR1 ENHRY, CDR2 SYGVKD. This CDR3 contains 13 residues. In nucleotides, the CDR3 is TGTGCCATCAGTAAGGCAGGGGGCACTGAAGCTTTCTTT. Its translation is CAISKAGGTEAFF.

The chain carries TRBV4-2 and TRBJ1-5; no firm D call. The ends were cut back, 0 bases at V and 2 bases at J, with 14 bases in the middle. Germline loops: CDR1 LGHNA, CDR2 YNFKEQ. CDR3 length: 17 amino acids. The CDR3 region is CASSQDGWGWGNQPQHF. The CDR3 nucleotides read TGTGCCAGCAGCCAAGATGGATGGGGTTGGGGCAATCAGCCCCAGCATTTT.

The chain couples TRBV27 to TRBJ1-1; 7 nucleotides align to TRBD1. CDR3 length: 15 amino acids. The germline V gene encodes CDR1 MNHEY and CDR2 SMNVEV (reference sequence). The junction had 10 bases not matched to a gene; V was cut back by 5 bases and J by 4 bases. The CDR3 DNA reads TGTGCCAGCAGTCTTCGACAGGGACACTTCACTGAAGCTTTCTTT. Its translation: CASSLRQGHFTEAFF.

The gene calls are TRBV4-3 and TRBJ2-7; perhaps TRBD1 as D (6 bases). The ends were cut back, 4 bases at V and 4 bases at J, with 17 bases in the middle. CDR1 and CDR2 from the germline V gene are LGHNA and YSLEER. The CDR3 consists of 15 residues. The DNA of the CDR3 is TGCGCCAGCAGCCTGCTCAGGGGAAATCGGTACGAGCAGTACTTC. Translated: CASSLLRGNRYEQYF.

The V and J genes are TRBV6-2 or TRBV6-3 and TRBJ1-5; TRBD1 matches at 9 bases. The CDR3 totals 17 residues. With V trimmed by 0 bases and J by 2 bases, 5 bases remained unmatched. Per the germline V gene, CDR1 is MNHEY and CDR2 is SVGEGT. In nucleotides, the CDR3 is TGTGCCAGCAGTTACTCGGGGACAGGGCTGGGCAATCAGCCCCAGCATTTT. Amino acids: CASSYSGTGLGNQPQHF.